The entry that follows covers one TCR beta chain sequence. One end of the junction does not line up with germline, which may come from a read error. Looked up from germline, CDR1 is SQVTM and CDR2 is ANQGSEA. This CDR3 is 15 amino acids long. The library came from three nested PCR rounds adapted from ARM-PCR protocols. TCRdb reanalysed the multiplex PCR reads using MiXCR and keeps one entry per CDR3 protein. The table lists about 110,000 distinct CDR3 sequences, about 61% of them singletons. This sample's RNA came from whole unsorted tissue. This non-tumor lung sample came from over 3 cm beyond the tumor edge. The record originates from a study of tumor and adjacent non-tumor tissue in lung cancer. Overall study: Patients comprised about a dozen adenocarcinoma, a couple of squamous cell carcinoma and 1 small cell lung cancer.

This sequence was found in a man aged 55 to 70 with non-small cell lung cancer. Sequenced input: distant non-tumor lung tissue. The rearrangement links TRBV29-1 to TRBJ2-1, with 8 bases matching TRBD2. CDR3 bases: TGCAGCGCCCGACTAACGGGGGGGGTCTACGATGAGCAGTTCTTC. It codes for CSARLTGGVYDEQFF.